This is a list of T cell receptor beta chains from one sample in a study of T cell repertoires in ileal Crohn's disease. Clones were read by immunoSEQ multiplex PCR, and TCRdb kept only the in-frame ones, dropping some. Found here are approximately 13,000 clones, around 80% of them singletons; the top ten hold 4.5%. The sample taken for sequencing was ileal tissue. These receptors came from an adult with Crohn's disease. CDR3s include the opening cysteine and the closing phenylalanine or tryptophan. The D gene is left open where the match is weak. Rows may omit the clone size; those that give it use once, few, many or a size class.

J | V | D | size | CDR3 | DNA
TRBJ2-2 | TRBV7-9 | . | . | CASSLSPGGMNTGELFF | TGTGCCAGCAGCTTAAGTCCAGGGGGGATGAACACCGGGGAGCTGTTTTTT
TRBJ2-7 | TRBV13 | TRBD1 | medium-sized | CASSPDRGDFGEQYF | TGTGCCAGCAGCCCCGACAGGGGCGATTTTGGAGAGCAGTACTTC
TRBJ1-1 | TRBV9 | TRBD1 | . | CASSATSGGPLGTEAFF | TGTGCCAGCAGCGCGACCTCAGGGGGCCCTTTGGGCACTGAAGCTTTCTTT
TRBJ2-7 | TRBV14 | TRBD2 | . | CASSQVGGGEQYF | TGTGCCAGCAGCCAGGTCGGGGGGGGTGAGCAGTACTTC
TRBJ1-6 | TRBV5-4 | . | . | CASSFGGTGNSPLHF | TGTGCCAGCAGCTTTGGGGGGACTGGGAATTCACCCCTCCACTTT
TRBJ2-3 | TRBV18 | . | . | CASSLPGTDTQYF | TGTGCCAGCTCATTACCAGGAACAGATACGCAGTATTTT
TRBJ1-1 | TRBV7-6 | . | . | CASSLGGAETEAFF | TGTGCCAGCAGCTTAGGGGGCGCGGAAACTGAAGCTTTCTTT
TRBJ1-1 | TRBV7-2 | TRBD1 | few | CASSLQGVTTEAFF | TGTGCCAGCAGCTTGCAGGGGGTGACCACTGAAGCTTTCTTT
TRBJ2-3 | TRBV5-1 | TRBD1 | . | CASSYGQGGRSDTQYF | TGCGCCAGCAGCTACGGACAGGGTGGGAGATCAGATACGCAGTATTTT
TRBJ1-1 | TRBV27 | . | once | CASSSEGWSEAFF | TGTGCCAGCAGTTCTGAGGGTTGGTCTGAAGCTTTCTTT
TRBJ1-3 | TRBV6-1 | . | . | CASSEVAGGPGNTIYF | TGTGCCAGCAGTGAAGTAGCGGGGGGGCCGGGAAACACCATATATTTT
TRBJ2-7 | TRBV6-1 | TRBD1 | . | CASTGTGFYEQYF | TGTGCCAGCACCGGGACAGGGTTTTACGAGCAGTACTTC
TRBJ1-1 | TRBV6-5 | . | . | CASRLIGVNTEAFF | TGTGCCAGCCGGTTGATCGGGGTCAACACTGAAGCTTTCTTT
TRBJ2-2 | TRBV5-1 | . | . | CASSLGMNTGELFF | TGCGCCAGCAGCTTGGGTATGAACACCGGGGAGCTGTTTTTT
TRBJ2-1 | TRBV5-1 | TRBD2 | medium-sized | CATSTSGSINEQFF | TGCGCCACTTCGACTAGCGGGAGTATAAATGAGCAGTTCTTC
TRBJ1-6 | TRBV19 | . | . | CASRTGRSSYNSPLHF | TGTGCCAGTAGGACAGGTCGGAGCTCCTATAATTCACCCCTCCACTTT
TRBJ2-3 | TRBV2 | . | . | CASIPRGAGRANTQYF | TGTGCCAGCATACCCCGGGGGGCAGGGAGGGCGAATACGCAGTATTTT